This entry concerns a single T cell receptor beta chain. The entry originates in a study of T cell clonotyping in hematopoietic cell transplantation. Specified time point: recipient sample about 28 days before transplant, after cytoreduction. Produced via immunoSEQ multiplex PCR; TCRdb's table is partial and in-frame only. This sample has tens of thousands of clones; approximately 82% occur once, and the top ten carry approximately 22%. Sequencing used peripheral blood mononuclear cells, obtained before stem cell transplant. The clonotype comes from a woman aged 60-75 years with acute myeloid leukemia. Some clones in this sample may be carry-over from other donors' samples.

The CDR3 DNA reads TGTGCCAGCAGTGAATTGGGCAGGCTTGGGGACACCGGGGAGCTGTTTTTT. It translates to CASSELGRLGDTGELFF. The rearrangement uses TRBV6-1 and TRBJ2-2; D uncertain. Trimming left V 2 bases short and J 3 bases short, with 16 bases between. The CDR3 contains 17 residues. Germline V lookup: CDR1 MNHNS, CDR2 SASEGT.